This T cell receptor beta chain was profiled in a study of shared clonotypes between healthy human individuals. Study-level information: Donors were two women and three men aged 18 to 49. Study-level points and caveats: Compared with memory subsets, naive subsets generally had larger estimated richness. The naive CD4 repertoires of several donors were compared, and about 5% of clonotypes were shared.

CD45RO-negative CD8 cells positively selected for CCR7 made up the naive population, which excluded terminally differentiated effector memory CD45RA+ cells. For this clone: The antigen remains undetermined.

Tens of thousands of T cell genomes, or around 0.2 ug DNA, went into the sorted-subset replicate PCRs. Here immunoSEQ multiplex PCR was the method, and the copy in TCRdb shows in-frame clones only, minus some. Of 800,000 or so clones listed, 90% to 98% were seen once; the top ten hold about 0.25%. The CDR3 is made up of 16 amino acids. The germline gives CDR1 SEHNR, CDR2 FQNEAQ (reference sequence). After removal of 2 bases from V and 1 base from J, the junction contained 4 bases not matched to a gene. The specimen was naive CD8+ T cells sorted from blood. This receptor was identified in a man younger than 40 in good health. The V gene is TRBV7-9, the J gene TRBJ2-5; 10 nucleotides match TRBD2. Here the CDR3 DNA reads TGTGCCAGCAGCTTATTAGCGGGAGGACCCCAAGAGACCCAGTACTTC. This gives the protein CASSLLAGGPQETQYF.